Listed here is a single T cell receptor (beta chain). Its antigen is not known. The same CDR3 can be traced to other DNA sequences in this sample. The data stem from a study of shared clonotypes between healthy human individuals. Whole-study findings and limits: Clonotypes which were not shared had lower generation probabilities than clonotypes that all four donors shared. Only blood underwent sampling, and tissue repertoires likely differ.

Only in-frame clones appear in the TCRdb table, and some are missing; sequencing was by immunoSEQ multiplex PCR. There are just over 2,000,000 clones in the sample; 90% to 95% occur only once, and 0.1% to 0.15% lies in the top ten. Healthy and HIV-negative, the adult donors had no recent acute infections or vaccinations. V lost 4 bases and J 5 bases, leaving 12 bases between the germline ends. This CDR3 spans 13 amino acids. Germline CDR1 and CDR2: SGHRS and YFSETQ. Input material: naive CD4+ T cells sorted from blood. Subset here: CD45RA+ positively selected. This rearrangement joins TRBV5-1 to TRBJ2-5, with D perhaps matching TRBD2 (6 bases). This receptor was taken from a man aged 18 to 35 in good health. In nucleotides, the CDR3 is TGCGCCAGCAGCGTCGGAAGCGGGGAGACCCAGTACTTC. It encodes CASSVGSGETQYF.